This T cell receptor beta chain was sequenced for a study of cytomegalovirus exposure and HLA in healthy donors. Study as a whole: Within an early data release were roughly 83 million unique TCRs drawn from HLA-typed donors. Study results and limitations: It was assumed in the presence/absence analyses that sequencing depth was roughly uniform across donors. Earlier analysis found most TCR beta V segments productive about 87% or about 30% of the time.

PCR amplification relied on 60 Vbeta primers (plus 13 Jbeta primers). Study processing details: In a later analysis, the count reached some 75 million unique TCR beta chains, with 10 million to 11 million shared. Libraries were prepared by immunoSEQ multiplex PCR; TCRdb keeps only in-frame clonotypes and omits some of them. V, J and clone size derive from that table, while D and trimming were established from the DNA sequence. The sample includes some 35,000 clones, around 53% of them seen just once. CDR3 size: 14 residues. Germline assignment: CDR1 MGHDK and CDR2 SYGVNS. The ends were cut back, 4 bases at V and 6 bases at J, with 15 bases in the middle. For this clone: Its antigen is not identified.

The sequencing sample was made of PBMCs. The receptor was isolated from a middle-aged woman in good health and CMV-seropositive. The chain has TRBV25-1 and TRBJ1-1; D possibly corresponds to TRBD1 (6 bases). CDR3 DNA sequence: TGTGCCAGCAGTGCCAGGGGTACCGCGGCTGAAGCTTTCTTT. Amino acid sequence: CASSARGTAAEAFF.